This TCR beta chain came from a study of blood T cell repertoires in COVID-19. The CDR3 spans 14 residues. With 2 bases clipped from V and 8 bases from J, the junction kept 9 bases outside the gene matches. Germline V lookup: CDR1 SGDLS, CDR2 YYNGEE. Libraries were prepared by immunoSEQ multiplex PCR; TCRdb keeps only in-frame clonotypes and omits some of them. The sample has some 460,000 clones, about 90% seen once. In terms of age and location, participants ranged from about 18 to 90 years and lived in under 30 US areas. Recovered status applied to Cohort 3 donors who had two consecutive negative PCRs. It also applied to those with clearance or with symptom resolution.

Sequencing input: PBMCs or T cells enriched from blood (not recorded which). The rearrangement links TRBV9 to TRBJ1-2; 7 bases are shared with TRBD1. This receptor was taken from a woman in her late teens or twenties who had recovered from COVID-19. CDR3 nucleotides: TGTGCCAGCAGCGTCCCAGGGGGGTATGAAGGCTACACCTTC. This gives the protein CASSVPGGYEGYTF.